The clone carrying this T cell receptor beta chain has more than one count but fewer than ten. The antigen remains undetermined. TCRdb analysed the 5' RACE reads with MiXCR anew, one entry per CDR3 protein. The sample carries about 170,000 distinct CDR3 sequences, around 20% recorded once. This record belongs to a study of CD8 T cells in ankylosing spondylitis. Notes on the study in general: As reported, disease-linked clones showed significant enrichment in matched ankylosing spondylitis synovial fluid.

Germline CDR1 and CDR2: SQVTM and ANQGSEA. Trimming at V came to 6 bases and at J to 7 bases, leaving 15 bases not matched to a gene. There are 16 residues in the CDR3. The sequence came from a male donor with ankylosing spondylitis or in good health (not recorded which). The rearrangement joins TRBV29-1 to TRBJ2-2, with 9 nucleotides matching TRBD1. Material: blood, either unsorted or a sorted T cell fraction (not recorded which). The CDR3 DNA reads as TGCAGCGTCATGGTCGGGACAGGGTCGGCCGGCGGGGAGCTGTTTTTT. As protein: CSVMVGTGSAGGELFF.